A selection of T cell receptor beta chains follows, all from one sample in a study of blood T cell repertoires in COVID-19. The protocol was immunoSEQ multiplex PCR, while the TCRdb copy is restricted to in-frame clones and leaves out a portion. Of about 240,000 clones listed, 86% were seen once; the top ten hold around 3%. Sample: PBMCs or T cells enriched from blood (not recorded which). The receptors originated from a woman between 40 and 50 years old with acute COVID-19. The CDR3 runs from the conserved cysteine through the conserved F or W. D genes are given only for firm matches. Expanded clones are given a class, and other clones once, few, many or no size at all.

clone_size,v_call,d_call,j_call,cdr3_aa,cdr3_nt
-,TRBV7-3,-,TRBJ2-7,CASSLGRDYEQYF,TGTGCCAGCAGCTTAGGCCGGGACTACGAGCAGTACTTC
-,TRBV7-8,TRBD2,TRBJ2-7,CASGLGLAGWEQYF,TGTGCCAGCGGCCTGGGACTAGCGGGATGGGAGCAGTACTTC
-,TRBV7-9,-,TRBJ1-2,CASGTPGYTF,TGTGCCAGCGGGACACCGGGCTACACCTTC
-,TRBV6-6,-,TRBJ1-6,CASILEPYNSPLHF,TGTGCCAGCATCCTCGAGCCCTATAATTCACCCCTCCACTTT
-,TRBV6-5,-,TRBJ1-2,CASSYGGGESYGYTF,TGTGCCAGCAGTTACGGGGGGGGCGAAAGCTATGGCTACACCTTC
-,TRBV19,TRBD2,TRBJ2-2,CASRKGTSGRNTGELFF,TGTGCCAGTAGAAAAGGAACTAGCGGGAGGAACACCGGGGAGCTGTTTTTT
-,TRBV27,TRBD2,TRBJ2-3,CASSLGLAKGVLINTDTQYF,TGTGCCAGCAGTTTAGGACTAGCGAAAGGAGTATTGATCAACACAGATACGCAGTATTTT
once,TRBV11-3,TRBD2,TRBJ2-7,CASSRTSHEQYF,TGTGCCAGCAGCCGGACTAGCCACGAGCAGTACTTC
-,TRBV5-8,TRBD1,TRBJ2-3,CASSLMTGASTDTQYF,TGTGCCAGCAGCTTAATGACAGGGGCCAGCACAGATACGCAGTATTTT
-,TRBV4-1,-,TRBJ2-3,CASSQGISRTQTDTQYF,TGCGCCAGCAGCCAAGGTATTAGCCGAACCCAGACAGATACGCAGTATTTT
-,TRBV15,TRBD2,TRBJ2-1,CATSRTSGSINEQFF,TGTGCCACCAGCAGGACTAGCGGGAGTATAAATGAGCAGTTCTTC
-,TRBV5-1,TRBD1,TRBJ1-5,CASSLGDRDSNQPQHF,TGCGCCAGCAGCTTGGGAGACAGGGACAGCAATCAGCCCCAGCATTTT
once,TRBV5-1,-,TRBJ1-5,CASSLGLQGSNQPQHF,TGCGCCAGCAGCTTGGGTCTTCAGGGTAGCAATCAGCCCCAGCATTTT
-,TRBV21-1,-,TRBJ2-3,CASSKEVGTNTDTQYF,TGTGCCAGCAGCAAAGAAGTAGGGACAAACACAGATACGCAGTATTTT
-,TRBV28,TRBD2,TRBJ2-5,CASGQAGVLETQYF,TGTGCCAGCGGCCAGGCGGGAGTCTTAGAGACCCAGTACTTC
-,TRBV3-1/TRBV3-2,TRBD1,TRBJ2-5,CASSGPTGAETQYF,TGTGCCAGCAGCGGACCGACAGGGGCAGAGACCCAGTACTTC
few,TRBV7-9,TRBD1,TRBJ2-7,CASSLRTGTTGEQYF,TGTGCCAGCAGCTTACGGACAGGGACAACGGGCGAGCAGTACTTC
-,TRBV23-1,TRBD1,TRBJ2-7,CASSQRTGPTEQYF,TGCGCCAGCAGTCAAAGGACAGGACCTACTGAGCAGTACTTC
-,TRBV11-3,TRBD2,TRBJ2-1,CASSLDGAGGQFF,TGTGCCAGCAGCTTAGATGGAGCGGGAGGGCAGTTCTTC
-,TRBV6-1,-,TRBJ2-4,CASSEVGRSGFIQYF,TGTGCCAGCAGTGAAGTCGGGAGAAGTGGTTTCATTCAGTACTTC
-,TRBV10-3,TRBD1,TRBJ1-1,CAISDPPDRESEAFF,TGTGCCATCAGTGACCCTCCCGACAGGGAATCTGAAGCTTTCTTT
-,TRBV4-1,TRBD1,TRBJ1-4,CASSQAGDRFNEKLFF,TGCGCCAGCAGCCAAGCCGGGGACAGGTTTAATGAAAAACTGTTTTTT
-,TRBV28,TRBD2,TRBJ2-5,CASSGRGSGSEFQETQYF,TGTGCCAGCAGCGGTCGGGGTAGCGGGAGTGAATTTCAAGAGACCCAGTACTTC
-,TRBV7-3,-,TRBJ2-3,CASSLASATDTQYF,TGTGCCAGCAGCTTAGCTAGCGCCACAGATACGCAGTATTTT
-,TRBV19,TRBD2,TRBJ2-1,CATLAGGGNEQFF,TGTGCCACACTAGCGGGAGGGGGCAATGAGCAGTTCTTC
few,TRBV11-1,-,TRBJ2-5,CASSFTIRTAETQYF,TGTGCCAGCAGCTTTACCATTAGGACAGCGGAGACCCAGTACTTC
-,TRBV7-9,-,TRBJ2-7,CASSWPSGSGDEQYF,TGTGCCAGCAGCTGGCCCTCAGGCTCGGGGGACGAGCAGTACTTC
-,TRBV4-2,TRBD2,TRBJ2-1,CASSSPSGRGNEQFF,TGTGCCAGCAGCTCTCCCAGCGGGAGAGGGAATGAGCAGTTCTTC
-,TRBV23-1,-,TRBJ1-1,CASNKPGPGHQRNTEAFF,TGCGCCAGCAATAAACCCGGTCCAGGACACCAAAGGAACACTGAAGCTTTCTTT
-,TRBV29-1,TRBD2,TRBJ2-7,CSVAGGSSYEQYF,TGCAGCGTTGCCGGCGGGAGCTCCTACGAGCAGTACTTC
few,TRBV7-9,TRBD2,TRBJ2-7,CASSPTPGLANEQYF,TGTGCCAGCAGCCCCACCCCGGGACTAGCGAACGAGCAGTACTTC
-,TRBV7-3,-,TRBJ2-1,CASSLLASYNEQFF,TGTGCCAGCAGCTTACTAGCGTCGTACAATGAGCAGTTCTTC
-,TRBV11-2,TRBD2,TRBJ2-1,CASSPDVSPGGEQFF,TGTGCCAGCAGCCCAGATGTCTCCCCGGGGGGTGAGCAGTTCTTC
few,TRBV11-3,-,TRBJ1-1,CASSPGEPEAFF,TGTGCCAGCAGCCCAGGGGAACCTGAAGCTTTCTTT
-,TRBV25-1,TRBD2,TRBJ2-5,CASSDGLAGGKETQYF,TGTGCCAGCAGTGATGGACTAGCGGGAGGTAAAGAGACCCAGTACTTC
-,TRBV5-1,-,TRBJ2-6,CASSFYRVNARPSGANVLTF,TGCGCCAGCAGCTTTTACAGGGTAAACGCGAGACCCTCTGGGGCCAACGTCCTGACTTTC
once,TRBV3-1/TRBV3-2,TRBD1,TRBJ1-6,CASSRSGTGESPLHF,TGTGCCAGCAGCCGGTCCGGGACAGGGGAATCACCCCTCCACTTT
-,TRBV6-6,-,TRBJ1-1,CASSYSGGNTEAFF,TGTGCCAGCAGTTACTCTGGCGGGAACACTGAAGCTTTCTTT
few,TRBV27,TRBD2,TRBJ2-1,CASSFSGKGNEQFF,TGTGCCAGCAGTTTTAGCGGGAAGGGGAATGAGCAGTTCTTC
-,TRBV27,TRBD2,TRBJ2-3,CASSLLVSGRTADTQYF,TGTGCCAGCAGTTTATTGGTTAGCGGGAGAACTGCAGATACGCAGTATTTT
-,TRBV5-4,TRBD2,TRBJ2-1,CASSLPPSGSLNEQFF,TGTGCCAGCAGCTTGCCCCCTAGCGGGAGTCTGAATGAGCAGTTCTTC
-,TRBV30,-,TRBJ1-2,CAWKLNSGDGYTF,TGTGCCTGGAAACTAAATTCAGGGGATGGCTACACCTTC
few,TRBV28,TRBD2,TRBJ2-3,CASSPGLAGEGDTQYF,TGTGCCAGCAGCCCGGGACTAGCGGGAGAGGGGGATACGCAGTATTTT
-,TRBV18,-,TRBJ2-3,CASSPGTQSTDTQYF,TGTGCCAGCTCACCAGGGACTCAATCCACAGATACGCAGTATTTT
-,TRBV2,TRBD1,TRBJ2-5,CASRATGGAGRETQYF,TGTGCCAGCAGAGCAACAGGGGGCGCGGGTAGGGAGACCCAGTACTTC
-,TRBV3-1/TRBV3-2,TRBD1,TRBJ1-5,CASSQDTTGDQPQHF,TGTGCCAGCAGCCAAGACACTACAGGGGATCAGCCCCAGCATTTT
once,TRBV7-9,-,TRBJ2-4,CASSLSRTLAKNIQYF,TGTGCCAGCAGCTTATCCAGGACACTAGCCAAAAACATTCAGTACTTC
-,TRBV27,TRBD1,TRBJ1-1,CASRTMPTGDWNTEAFF,TGTGCCAGCAGGACTATGCCGACAGGGGACTGGAACACTGAAGCTTTCTTT
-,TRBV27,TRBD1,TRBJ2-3,CASSFLGQGLSDTQYF,TGTGCCAGCAGTTTTCTCGGACAGGGGCTTTCAGATACGCAGTATTTT
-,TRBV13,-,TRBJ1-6,CASSPDRGYSPLHF,TGTGCCAGCAGTCCGGACAGAGGATATTCACCCCTCCACTTT
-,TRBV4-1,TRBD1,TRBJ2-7,CASSHEVRQGASYEQYF,TGCGCCAGCAGCCATGAAGTGCGGCAGGGGGCCTCCTACGAGCAGTACTTC
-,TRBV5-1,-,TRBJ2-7,CASSLEDGYEQYF,TGCGCCAGCAGCCTCGAAGACGGGTACGAGCAGTACTTC
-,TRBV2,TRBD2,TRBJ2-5,CASKGLAGQETQYF,TGTGCCAGCAAGGGACTAGCGGGCCAAGAGACCCAGTACTTC
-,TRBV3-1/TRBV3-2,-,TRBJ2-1,CASSLGVEQFF,TGTGCCAGCAGCCTCGGGGTTGAGCAGTTCTTC
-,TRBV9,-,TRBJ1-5,CASSVGAGYQPQHF,TGTGCCAGCAGCGTAGGGGCAGGCTATCAGCCCCAGCATTTT
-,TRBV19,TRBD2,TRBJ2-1,CASSIPSGSRNEQFF,TGTGCCAGTAGTATACCTAGCGGGAGCAGGAATGAGCAGTTCTTC